This TCR beta chain appears in the sequencing data of a study of blood T cell repertoires in COVID-19. Study background: Both acute and convalescent COVID-19 samples were obtained from the United States, Italy and Spain. Sources were T cells, B-cell-depleted T cells, or PBMCs; the material itself was cDNA or gDNA.

In the original workflow: Amplification with reference gene primers provided the estimates of nucleated cell counts. Using immunoSEQ multiplex PCR, the repertoire was profiled, and TCRdb retains in-frame clones only, with some absent. Clonal size and the V and J genes are those of that table, whereas D and trimming came from the DNA. The table includes some 180,000 clones, roughly 85% detected once. CDR1 MNHEY and CDR2 SMNVEV come from the germline V gene (reference sequence). Trimming left V 4 bases short and J 0 bases short, with 16 bases between. The CDR3 is made up of 17 amino acids. The source of this sequence is a woman aged 55 to 70 with acute or convalescent COVID-19. Sequencing was performed on peripheral blood. This chain links TRBV27 with TRBJ1-5, with a weak D call TRBD1 (5 bases). This chain's CDR3 is CASSSTLDILSNQPQHF. CDR3 nucleotide sequence: TGTGCCAGCAGTTCTACGCTGGACATCCTTAGCAATCAGCCCCAGCATTTT.